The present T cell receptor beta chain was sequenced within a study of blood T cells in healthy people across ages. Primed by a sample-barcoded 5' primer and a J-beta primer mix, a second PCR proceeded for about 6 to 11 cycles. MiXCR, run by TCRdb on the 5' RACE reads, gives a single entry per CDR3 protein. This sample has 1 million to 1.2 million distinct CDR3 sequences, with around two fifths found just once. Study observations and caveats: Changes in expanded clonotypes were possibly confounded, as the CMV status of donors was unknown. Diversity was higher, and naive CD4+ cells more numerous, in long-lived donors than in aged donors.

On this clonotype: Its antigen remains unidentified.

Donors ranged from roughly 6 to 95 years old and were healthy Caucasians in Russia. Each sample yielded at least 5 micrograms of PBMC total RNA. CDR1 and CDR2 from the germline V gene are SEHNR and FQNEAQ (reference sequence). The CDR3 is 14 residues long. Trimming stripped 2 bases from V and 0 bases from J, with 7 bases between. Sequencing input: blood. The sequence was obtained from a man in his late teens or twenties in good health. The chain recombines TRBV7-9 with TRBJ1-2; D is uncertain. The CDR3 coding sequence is TGTGCCAGCAGCTTACACAGTACTAACTATGGCTACACCTTC. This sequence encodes CASSLHSTNYGYTF.